This T cell receptor (beta chain) was obtained from a study of T cell responses to AZD1222 COVID-19 vaccine. Whole-study context: Second doses that came at about 4 or about 12 weeks were put together.

Profiling relied on immunoSEQ multiplex PCR, and the TCRdb table lists in-frame clones only, not all of them. Of some 140,000 clones listed, about 88% are singletons. Trimming removed 0 bases at V and 3 bases at J, with 5 bases between. CDR3 size: 13 residues. From germline, CDR1 is SGDLS and CDR2 YYNGEE. The TCR comes from an adult in good health. The starting material was peripheral blood, obtained on day 0 of AZD1222 vaccination. The chain links TRBV9 to TRBJ2-3; D unclear. The CDR3 sequence: CASSVDRTDTQYF. As DNA, the CDR3 is TGTGCCAGCAGCGTAGACCGGACAGATACGCAGTATTTT. Full variable domain (missing parts from reference TRBV9 and TRBJ2-3): DSGVTQTPKHLITATGQRVTLRCSPRSGDLSVYWYQQSLDQGLQFLIQYYNGEERAKGNILERFSAQQFPDLHSELNLSSLELGDSALYFCASSVDRTDTQYFGPGTRLTVL.